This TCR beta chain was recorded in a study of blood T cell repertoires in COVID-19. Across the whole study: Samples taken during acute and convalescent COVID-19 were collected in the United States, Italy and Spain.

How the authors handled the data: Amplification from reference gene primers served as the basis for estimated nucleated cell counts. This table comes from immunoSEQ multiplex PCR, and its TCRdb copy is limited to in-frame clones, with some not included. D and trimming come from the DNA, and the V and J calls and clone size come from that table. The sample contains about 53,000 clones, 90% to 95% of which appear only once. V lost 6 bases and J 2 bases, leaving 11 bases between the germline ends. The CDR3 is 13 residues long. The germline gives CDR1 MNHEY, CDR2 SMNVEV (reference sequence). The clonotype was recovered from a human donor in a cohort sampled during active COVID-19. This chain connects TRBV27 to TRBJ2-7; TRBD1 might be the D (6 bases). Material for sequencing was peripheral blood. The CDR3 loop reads CASSRGGTYEQYF. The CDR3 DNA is TGTGCCAGCAGCAGGGGTGGCACCTACGAGCAGTACTTC.